Following are 16 T cell receptor beta chains from one sample sequenced in a study of CD8+ T cells in alopecia areata. RNA was isolated and reverse transcribed to cDNA, the sequencing template. The assay was immunoSEQ multiplex PCR, and TCRdb's table has in-frame clones only and misses some. The sample has roughly 200,000 clones; 43% are singletons. Indicated treatment: oral pan-JAK inhibitor, 5-10 mg twice daily. Sequenced here: CD4+ T cells sorted from blood, sampled around week 37, from a patient treated with tofacitinib. These receptors were obtained from a human donor with alopecia areata.

The chain links TRBV6-5 to TRBJ2-3; tentatively, D is TRBD1 or TRBD2 (5 bases each). The germline gives CDR1 MNHEY, CDR2 SVGAGI. The CDR3 has 14 amino acids. V lost 5 bases to trimming and J lost 2 bases, with 11 bases between them. CDR3 nucleotides: TGTGCCAGCAGTGGGGACCTCAACACAGATACGCAGTATTTT. This codes for CASSGDLNTDTQYF.

V is TRBV7-2 and J is TRBJ1-3; D is unclear. Germline V gene sequence: CDR1 SGHTA, CDR2 FQGNSA. V lost 3 bases, J lost 4 bases, and 4 bases lay in between. The CDR3 totals 12 residues. The DNA of the CDR3 is TGTGCCAGCAGCTTGACGGGAAACACCATATATTTT. It specifies CASSLTGNTIYF.

This clone was seen a handful of times. The rearrangement links TRBV6-6 to TRBJ2-1; tentatively, D is TRBD2 (6 bases). In germline, CDR1 is MNHNY, CDR2 SVGAGI (reference sequence). This CDR3 comprises 10 residues. V was clipped by 6 bases and J by 16 bases, with 13 bases between them. The CDR3 protein is CASSKGGSFF. CDR3 nucleotide sequence: TGTGCCAGCAGCAAAGGAGGGTCTTTCTTC.

This clone was recorded a few times. In the same sample, other DNA sequences code for this CDR3. V and J are TRBV7-9 and TRBJ2-3, with D unclear. V was pared by 5 bases and J by 5 bases, with 8 bases between. Germline CDR1 and CDR2: SEHNR and FQNEAQ (reference sequence). The CDR3 length is 12 residues. The CDR3 DNA reads TGTGCCAGCAGCCCCCTGGGAGATACGCAGTATTTT. Protein sequence: CASSPLGDTQYF.

The rearrangement joins TRBV29-1 to TRBJ2-7, with TRBD2 matching 7 bases. Germline assignment: CDR1 SQVTM and CDR2 ANQGSEA. Losses at the gene ends were 7 bases for V and 2 bases for J; bases not matched to a gene: 8. The CDR3 consists of 13 residues. CDR3 nucleotides: TGCAGCGCTACACATGCGGGAGCCTACGAGCAGTACTTC. Translating gives CSATHAGAYEQYF.

The J gene is TRBJ2-7, the V gene TRBV5-4, with TRBD1 matching over 7 bases. Unmatched junction bases numbered 8, after V lost 4 bases and J lost 7 bases. The CDR3 loop spans 13 amino acids. Germline values: CDR1 SGHNT, CDR2 YYREEE (reference sequence). CDR3 DNA sequence: TGTGCCAGCAGCGGGGACAGTGGGTCGGAGCAGTACTTC. Translated, it gives CASSGDSGSEQYF.

At least ten counts were recorded for this clone. In the same sample, other DNA sequences code for this CDR3. This sequence joins TRBV27 and TRBJ1-2, with D tentatively TRBD1 (5 bases). CDR1 is MNHEY and CDR2 is SMNVEV in the germline V gene (reference sequence). This CDR3 has 15 residues. Between the trimmed V and J ends, which lost 0 bases and 1 base, there was a span of 9 bases. The CDR3 DNA reads as TGTGCCAGCAGTTTATCCCCGAGGGGTAACTATGGCTACACCTTC. Translation gives CASSLSPRGNYGYTF.

This sequence joins TRBV7-2 and TRBJ1-2, with a tentative D call TRBD1 (5 bases). V was pared by 2 bases and J by 8 bases, with 15 bases between. The CDR3 runs to 14 residues. CDR1 is SGHTA, CDR2 FQGNSA, per germline. The CDR3 nucleotides read TGTGCCAGCAGCTTACGGGGACTGGGGCAAGGCTACACCTTC. Translated, it gives CASSLRGLGQGYTF.

The chain couples TRBV28 to TRBJ2-7; 12 bases align to TRBD1. CDR1 MDHEN and CDR2 SYDVKM come from the germline V gene. The CDR3 extends over 15 amino acids. V gave up 2 bases and J gave up 6 bases; unmatched junction bases: 5. The CDR3 DNA follows: TGTGCCAGCAGTTTAGACGGGACAGGGGGCCGCGAGCAGTACTTC. It encodes CASSLDGTGGREQYF.

This clone was observed a handful of times. The J gene is TRBJ2-1, the V gene TRBV10-3; no reliable D call. The germline V and J ends were trimmed by 5 bases and 8 bases, with 10 bases remaining between them. This CDR3 has 12 residues. Germline-derived CDR1 and CDR2 are ENHRY and SYGVKD. CDR3 nucleotides: TGTGCCATCAGTATCATTGGGGATGAGCAGTTCTTC. It codes for CAISIIGDEQFF.

This clone was counted only a few times. This chain uses TRBV30 with TRBJ2-1; 10 bases are a match to TRBD1. With 3 bases clipped from V and 1 base from J, the junction kept 3 bases outside the gene matches. The CDR3 sequence is 15 residues long. Germline V CDR1 and CDR2: GTSNPN, SVGIG (reference sequence). For the CDR3, the DNA is TGTGCCTGGAGACTGGGACAGGGGTCCTACAATGAGCAGTTCTTC. Translating it yields CAWRLGQGSYNEQFF. Full variable domain (outside the CDR3, taken from reference TRBV30 and TRBJ2-1): SQTIHQWPATLVQPVGSPLSLECTVEGTSNPNLYWYRQAAGRGLQLLFYSVGIGQISSEVPQNLSASRPQDRQFILSSKKLLLSDSGFYLCAWRLGQGSYNEQFFGPGTRLTVL.

The V and J genes are TRBV7-9 and TRBJ2-7; 7 nucleotides agree with TRBD1. The V gene end was trimmed by 5 bases and the J gene end by 6 bases; junction bases not matched to a gene: 4. Germline V lookup: CDR1 SEHNR, CDR2 FQNEAQ (reference sequence). The CDR3 is made up of 12 amino acids. CDR3 amino acids: CASSRQGPEQYF. The CDR3, as DNA: TGTGCCAGCAGCCGACAGGGCCCCGAGCAGTACTTC.

This chain joins TRBV15 and TRBJ2-5, with D hard to call. The CDR3 is 14 amino acids. From germline, CDR1 is LNHNV and CDR2 YYDKDF (reference sequence). Between the trimmed V and J ends, which lost 1 base and 5 bases, there was a span of 11 bases. The CDR3 DNA reads TGTGCCACCAGCAGAGGGTCGAGTCGGGAGACCCAGTACTTC. This encodes CATSRGSSRETQYF. Drawing the rest from reference TRBV15 and TRBJ2-5, the complete variable domain is DAMVIQNPRYQVTQFGKPVTLSCSQTLNHNVMYWYQQKSSQAPKLLFHYYDKDFNNEADTPDNFQSRRPNTSFCFLDIRSPGLGDTAMYLCATSRGSSRETQYFGPGTRLLVL.

The J gene is TRBJ2-3, the V gene TRBV7-3; TRBD2 matches 10 bases. V gave up 1 base and J gave up 2 bases; unmatched junction bases: 9. This CDR3 contains 18 residues. Germline loops: CDR1 SGHTA, CDR2 FQGTGA. CDR3 sequence: CASSLSPPLAGVTDTQYF. The CDR3 DNA reads TGTGCCAGCAGCTTAAGTCCCCCTCTAGCGGGAGTCACAGATACGCAGTATTTT.

The table lists this clone with a few counts. J is TRBJ2-2 and V is TRBV7-2, with 9 bases aligning to TRBD2. V lost 6 bases to trimming and J lost 4 bases; unmatched junction nucleotides: 6. This CDR3 has 15 amino acids. The V gene's germline CDR1 is SGHTA and CDR2 FQGNSA. The CDR3 here is CASRRLAAGTGELFF. The CDR3 DNA is TGTGCCAGCAGGCGACTAGCGGCCGGCACCGGGGAGCTGTTTTTT.

The chain uses TRBV19 and TRBJ2-2, with a possible D match to TRBD1 (6 bases). The CDR3 contains 15 residues. Trimming removed 3 bases at V and 5 bases at J, with 13 bases between. CDR1 and CDR2 from the germline V gene are LNHDA and SQIVND (reference sequence). CDR3 amino acids: CASSIARGGTGELFF. In nucleotides, the CDR3 is TGTGCCAGTAGTATCGCCAGGGGCGGGACCGGGGAGCTGTTTTTT.